Each of the 21 T cell receptor beta chains below was sequenced from the same sample in a study of blood T cells in healthy people across ages. Primers used in a second PCR of roughly 6 to 12 cycles were a sample-barcoded 5' primer and a J-beta primer mix. MiXCR was run by TCRdb on the 5' RACE reads, yielding one entry per CDR3 protein. The sample carries 730,000 or so distinct CDR3 sequences, 40% to 45% recorded once. Sample: blood. These receptors all stem from a man at least 80 years old in good health.

This chain uses TRBV20-1 with TRBJ2-5; no firm D call. This CDR3 region has 11 residues. Trimming pared 7 bases from V and 11 bases from J, leaving 17 bases between. Germline V gene data show CDR1 as DFQATT and CDR2 as SNEGSKA (reference sequence). The CDR3 loop is CSVIARSKQYF. As DNA, the CDR3 is TGCAGTGTTATAGCCCGGAGTAAGCAGTACTTC.

The V gene is TRBV12-3 or TRBV12-4, the J gene TRBJ2-7, with a tentative D call TRBD1 (6 bases). V was trimmed by 6 bases and J by 2 bases, leaving 23 bases between them. CDR3 size: 17 residues. The DNA of the CDR3 is TGTGCCAGCAGCCTAGGGGCTTCGGGAAGACAGGCCTACGAGCAGTACTTC. As protein: CASSLGASGRQAYEQYF.

This clonotype has only a few counts. The rearrangement uses TRBV7-9 and TRBJ2-5; 8 bases match TRBD1. Germline CDR1 reads SEHNR; CDR2 reads FQNEAQ (reference sequence). The CDR3 sequence is 16 residues long. Losses at the gene ends were 2 bases for V and 2 bases for J; bases not matched to a gene: 7. As DNA, the CDR3 is TGTGCCAGCAGCTTATACGGACAGGGTCGACAAGAGACCCAGTACTTC. It is translated as CASSLYGQGRQETQYF.

This chain joins TRBV20-1 and TRBJ1-2; maybe TRBD1 (5 bases). Trimming took 3 bases from V and 9 from J, leaving 23 bases between them. Looked up from germline, CDR1 is DFQATT and CDR2 is SNEGSKA (reference sequence). The CDR3 sequence is 15 residues long. CDR3 nucleotides: TGCAGTGCTAGTTCCATACAGGAAATGAGTGATCGCTACACCTTC. Residues: CSASSIQEMSDRYTF.

Points on this clonotype: This clone may be a read error of a much larger clone one base away. V and J are TRBV9 and TRBJ2-3; 13 nucleotides agree with TRBD2. The length of the CDR3 is 16 residues. In germline, CDR1 is SGDLS, CDR2 YYNGEE. CDR3 nucleotides: TGTGCCGGCAGCGGAACTAGCGGGGGGGGCACAGATACGCAGTATTTT. Its translation: CAGSGTSGGGTDTQYF.

The table lists this clonotype with a few counts. V is TRBV6-1 and J is TRBJ1-5, with a tentative D call TRBD1 (5 bases). The CDR3 consists of 15 residues. Trimming left V 2 bases short and J 4 bases short, with 12 bases between. The germline CDR1 and CDR2 sequences are MNHNS and SASEGT. Here the CDR3 DNA reads TGTGCCAGCAGTGAACTCAGGGCTGGGAATCAGCCCCAGCATTTT. Translating gives CASSELRAGNQPQHF.

The V call is TRBV20-1, the J call TRBJ2-7; no clear D gene. There are 15 residues in the CDR3. CDR1 is DFQATT, CDR2 SNEGSKA, per germline (reference sequence). V was pared by 6 bases and J by 4 bases, with 22 bases between. The CDR3 DNA follows: TGCAGTGCCAACCCTTCAGGACCCAGTCGATACGAGCAGTACTTC. Translation: CSANPSGPSRYEQYF.

The chain joins TRBV21-1 to TRBJ2-2; TRBD2 was called by the table and not checked on the DNA. TRBV21-1 is listed as a pseudogene. CDR3 length equals 15 residues. The CDR3 here is CASSNSSGRTGELFF. The CDR3 DNA is TGTGCCAGCAGCAACAGTTCCGGGAGAACCGGGGAGCTGTTTTTT.

The chain combines TRBV20-1 with TRBJ2-7; the D call may be TRBD1 or TRBD2 (5 bases each). Germline CDR1 reads DFQATT; CDR2 reads SNEGSKA (reference sequence). CDR3 length: 15 residues. The V gene lost 5 bases and the J gene lost 5 bases, with 22 bases spanning the gap. Here the CDR3 reads CSASPPGPMNHEQYF. The CDR3 DNA reads as TGCAGTGCTTCACCCCCGGGACCGATGAACCACGAGCAGTACTTC.

CDR3 in DNA: TGCAGTGCTCCCAGGACGAGAATTAATGAGCAGTTCTTC. Its protein product is CSAPRTRINEQFF. The chain recombines TRBV20-1 with TRBJ2-1; D remains unclear. The germline CDR1 and CDR2 sequences are DFQATT and SNEGSKA (reference sequence). The V and J ends lost 5 bases and 7 bases respectively, with 15 bases between them. This CDR3 has 13 amino acids.

V usage is TRBV4-2 and J usage is TRBJ2-5; D is undetermined. This CDR3 region has 15 residues. Germline V gives CDR1 LGHNA, CDR2 YNFKEQ. The V and J ends lost 1 base and 11 bases respectively, with 20 bases between them. CDR3 protein: CASSQVGSGELIQYF. The CDR3 bases are TGTGCCAGCAGCCAAGTGGGTTCAGGAGAGCTTATTCAGTACTTC.

The chain uses TRBV4-1 and TRBJ2-7; 8 bases are shared with TRBD1. This CDR3 is 17 amino acids long. In germline, CDR1 is MGHRA, CDR2 YSYEKL. Trimming took 0 bases from V and 3 from J; bases not matched to a gene: 10. CDR3 bases: TGCGCCAGCAGCCAAGATCTGGGAGGACAGGGTGTCTACGAGCAGTACTTC. Translation: CASSQDLGGQGVYEQYF.

This clonotype has a single count. Being one base from a much bigger clone, this may be a read error. The V call is TRBV20-1, the J call TRBJ2-5, with TRBD1 matching 7 bases. The DNA end lines up better with TRBJ2-1; the J call may be wrong. From germline, CDR1 is DFQATT and CDR2 SNEGSKA (reference sequence). The length of the CDR3 is 13 residues. CDR3 amino acids: CSATSGWGQTQFF. In DNA form, the CDR3 reads TGCAGTGCTACCTCTGGGTGGGGACAGACCCAGTTCTTC.

The J gene is TRBJ2-5, the V gene TRBV27; D possibly corresponds to TRBD2 (5 bases). CDR1 is MNHEY and CDR2 is SMNVEV in the germline V gene (reference sequence). The CDR3 has 14 amino acids. V was clipped by 2 bases and J by 3 bases, with 10 bases between them. Here the CDR3 DNA reads TGTGCCAGCAGTTTAGTCGGGGAAAAAGAGACCCAGTACTTC. This sequence encodes CASSLVGEKETQYF.

The table lists this clonotype with many counts. The chain uses TRBV7-9 and TRBJ2-6; D remains unclear. CDR1 is SEHNR, CDR2 FQNEAQ, per germline (reference sequence). Trimming took off 6 bases at V and 5 bases at J, with 14 bases between the two ends. The CDR3 totals 15 residues. This CDR3 reads CASSGSGLRANVLTF. CDR3 in DNA: TGTGCCAGCAGTGGCTCTGGGCTTCGGGCCAACGTCCTGACTTTC. Complete variable domain (other parts from reference TRBV7-9 and TRBJ2-6): DTGVSQNPRHKITKRGQNVTFRCDPISEHNRLYWYRQTLGQGPEFLTYFQNEAQLEKSRLLSDRFSAERPKGSFSTLEIQRTEQGDSAMYLCASSGSGLRANVLTFGAGSRLTVL.

This clonotype showed up just a few times. V and J are TRBV6-2 or TRBV6-3 and TRBJ1-1, with 8 nucleotides matching TRBD1. The CDR3 length is 15 residues. The V segment lost 5 bases and the J segment 1 base; nucleotides outside the gene matches: 6. Germline CDR1 MNHEY, CDR2 SVGEGT. The CDR3 protein is CASSPTGTGNTEAFF. In DNA, the CDR3 is TGTGCCAGCAGTCCAACCGGGACAGGGAACACTGAAGCTTTCTTT.

This clonotype was seen more than once but under ten times. This rearrangement joins TRBV14 to TRBJ2-3; D is unclear. This CDR3 is built from 13 residues. V was shortened by 7 bases and J by 5 bases, with 13 bases between the two germline ends. In germline, CDR1 is SGHDN, CDR2 FVKESK. CDR3 amino acids: CASTGGAVDTQYF. As DNA, the CDR3 is TGTGCCAGCACGGGCGGAGCAGTAGATACGCAGTATTTT. The variable domain in full, completed from reference TRBV14 and TRBJ2-3, reads EAGVTQFPSHSVIEKGQTVTLRCDPISGHDNLYWYRRVMGKEIKFLLHFVKESKQDESGMPNNRFLAERTGGTYSTLKVQPAELEDSGVYFCASTGGAVDTQYFGPGTRLTVL.

The genes are TRBV5-4 and TRBJ2-3; D is possibly TRBD1 or TRBD2 (6 bases each). Germline CDR1 SGHNT, CDR2 YYREEE (reference sequence). CDR3 size: 16 residues. V dropped 2 bases and J dropped 0 bases, with 13 bases sitting between them. The CDR3 DNA reads as TGTGCCAGCAGCTTATCGGGGGCCCTAAGCACAGATACGCAGTATTTT. Encoded protein: CASSLSGALSTDTQYF. Supplemented by reference TRBV5-4 and TRBJ2-3, the full variable domain reads ETGVTQSPTHLIKTRGQQVTLRCSSQSGHNTVSWYQQALGQGPQFIFQYYREEENGRGNFPPRFSGLQFPNYSSELNVNALELDDSALYLCASSLSGALSTDTQYFGPGTRLTVL.

This clonotype was picked up one time. V gene TRBV20-1 combines with J gene TRBJ2-1; D gene unclear. Germline V gene sequence: CDR1 DFQATT, CDR2 SNEGSKA (reference sequence). The CDR3 consists of 15 residues. V shed 5 bases and J shed 0 bases, with 14 bases lying between them. The CDR3 spells CSAGVGSSSYNEQFF. In nucleotides, the CDR3 is TGCAGTGCTGGGGTGGGGTCCAGCTCCTACAATGAGCAGTTCTTC.

This clonotype has just a few counts. A much larger clonotype is one base distant, so this may be a read error. V is TRBV6-2 or TRBV6-3 and J is TRBJ2-2; 8 positions agree with TRBD1. Germline CDR1 and CDR2: MNHEY and SVGEGT. The junction had 6 bases not matched to a gene; V was cut back by 5 bases and J by 7 bases. This CDR3 is 14 amino acids long. The CDR3 coding sequence is TGTGCCAGCAGTGACGGGACAGGCGTCGGGGAGCTGTTTTTT. Protein product: CASSDGTGVGELFF.

The chain combines TRBV6-2 or TRBV6-3 with TRBJ2-6, with D hard to call. Germline CDR1 reads MNHEY; CDR2 reads SVGEGT. Trimming took off 2 bases at V and 2 bases at J, with 7 bases between the two ends. The CDR3 length is 15 residues. The CDR3 nucleotides are TGTGCCAGCAGTTACGCCCAGGCTGGGGCCAACGTCCTGACTTTC. Amino acid sequence: CASSYAQAGANVLTF.